This T cell receptor beta chain was captured in a study of blood T cell repertoires in COVID-19. At the level of the study: Researchers got acute and convalescent COVID-19 samples from the United States, Italy and Spain. In each case, the material was cDNA or gDNA derived from T cells, B-cell-depleted T cells, or PBMCs.

The CDR3 length is 13 residues. The V and J ends lost 6 bases and 5 bases, in that order; junction bases with no gene match: 7. Original processing notes: Nucleated cell number was recorded as an estimate derived from reference gene primer amplification. Only in-frame clones appear in the TCRdb table, and some are missing; sequencing was by immunoSEQ multiplex PCR. Clonal size and the V and J genes are those of that table, whereas D and trimming came from the DNA. The sample shows over 250,000 clones, roughly 90% of them seen only once. Sequenced material: peripheral blood. The source is a man in his sixties who had recovered from COVID-19. The V and J genes are TRBV12-3 or TRBV12-4 and TRBJ2-7; 7 bases agree with TRBD1. CDR3 coding DNA: TGTGCCAGCAGCTACAGGGGAAGGGACGAGCAGTACTTC. Its translation: CASSYRGRDEQYF.